This T cell receptor beta chain emerged from a study of shared clonotypes between healthy human individuals. Study as a whole: Researchers drew samples from a couple of women and a few men aged 18 to 49. Whole-study findings and limits: Investigators collected only blood, and repertoires in tissues likely differ.

This CDR3 comprises 18 residues. CDR1 is KGHSH and CDR2 is LQKENI in the germline V gene. Trimming removed 3 bases at V and 0 bases at J, with 18 bases between. Profiling relied on immunoSEQ multiplex PCR, and the TCRdb table lists in-frame clones only, not all of them. The sample has approximately 500,000 clones, approximately 79% seen once. As for this clone: Its antigen is unidentified.

The TCR sequence derives from a woman aged 40 to 55 in good health. Some clones in this sample may be carry-over from other donors' samples. V and J are TRBV18 and TRBJ2-1, with D perhaps matching TRBD2 (6 bases). Source material: PBMCs. CDR3 nucleotides: TGTGCCAGCTCACCGACCCCTCGGAGGGCTTACTCCTACAATGAGCAGTTCTTC. Amino acids: CASSPTPRRAYSYNEQFF.